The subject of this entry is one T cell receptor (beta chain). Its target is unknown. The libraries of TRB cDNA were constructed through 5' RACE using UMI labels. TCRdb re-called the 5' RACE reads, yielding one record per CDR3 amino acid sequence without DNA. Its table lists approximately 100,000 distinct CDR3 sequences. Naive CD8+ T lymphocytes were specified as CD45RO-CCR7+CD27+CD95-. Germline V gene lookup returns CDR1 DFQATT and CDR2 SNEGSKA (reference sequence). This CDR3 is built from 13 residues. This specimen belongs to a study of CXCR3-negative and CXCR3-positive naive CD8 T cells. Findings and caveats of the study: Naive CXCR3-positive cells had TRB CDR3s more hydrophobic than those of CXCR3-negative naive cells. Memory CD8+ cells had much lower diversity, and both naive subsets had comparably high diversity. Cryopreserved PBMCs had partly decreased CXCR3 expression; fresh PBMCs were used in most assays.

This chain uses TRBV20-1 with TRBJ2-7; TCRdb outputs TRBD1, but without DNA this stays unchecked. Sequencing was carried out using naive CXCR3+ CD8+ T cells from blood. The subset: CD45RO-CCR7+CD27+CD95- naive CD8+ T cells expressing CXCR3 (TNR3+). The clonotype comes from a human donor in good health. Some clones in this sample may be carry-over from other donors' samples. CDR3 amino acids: CSAGDRGSNEQYF.